The rows below give T cell receptor beta chains drawn from one sample of a study of T cell responses to AZD1222 COVID-19 vaccine. Some clones are missing from TCRdb's copy, which holds only in-frame ones; the method was immunoSEQ multiplex PCR. The sample has 95,000 to 150,000 clones; 75% to 95% are singletons. The sequencing here drew on peripheral blood, taken 28 days after the second dose of the MenACWY control vaccine. Receptors originate from an adult who received the MenACWY meningococcal vaccine as a control. Each CDR3 is given with its conserved first and last residue. A D gene is named only where the DNA matches it firmly. Some rows mark clone size as missing; the rest say once, few, many or name a class of expanded clone.

J gene	D gene	V gene	clone size	CDR3 protein	CDR3 DNA
TRBJ2-2	TRBD1	TRBV9	NA	CASSLHRGKFGGELFF	TGTGCCAGCAGCCTACACAGGGGAAAATTTGGCGGGGAGCTGTTTTTT
TRBJ2-1	TRBD2	TRBV9	NA	CASSVDPSGRAINEQFF	TGTGCCAGCAGCGTAGACCCCAGCGGGAGGGCGATCAATGAGCAGTTCTTC
TRBJ1-4	TRBD1	TRBV7-9	few	CASIPGQGAPGGEKLFF	TGTGCCAGCATCCCGGGACAGGGGGCCCCAGGGGGTGAAAAACTGTTTTTT
TRBJ1-1	NA	TRBV12-3/TRBV12-4	NA	CASSFGANTEAFF	TGTGCCAGCAGCTTTGGCGCGAACACTGAAGCTTTCTTT
TRBJ2-5	NA	TRBV15	NA	CATSRDGGGETQYF	TGTGCCACCAGCAGAGATGGGGGGGGCGAGACCCAGTACTTC
TRBJ2-1	TRBD2	TRBV9	NA	CASSVEAGGYNEQFF	TGTGCCAGCAGCGTTGAAGCGGGAGGGTACAATGAGCAGTTCTTC
TRBJ1-5	TRBD1	TRBV19	NA	CASSPRGPTQPQHF	TGTGCCAGTAGCCCCAGGGGGCCCACCCAGCCCCAGCATTTT
TRBJ2-3	NA	TRBV18	NA	CASSPGTGGADTQYF	TGTGCCAGCTCACCCGGTACAGGGGGGGCAGATACGCAGTATTTT
TRBJ1-6	TRBD1	TRBV10-1	NA	CASRWDRSSPLHF	TGCGCCAGCAGGTGGGACAGAAGTTCACCCCTCCACTTT
TRBJ2-7	TRBD2	TRBV27	NA	CASNPGTSGPYEQYF	TGTGCCAGCAACCCTGGGACTAGCGGGCCCTACGAGCAGTACTTC
TRBJ1-4	NA	TRBV7-9	NA	CASTFATNEKLFF	TGTGCCAGCACCTTTGCAACTAATGAAAAACTGTTTTTT
TRBJ2-1	TRBD2	TRBV7-2	NA	CASSPTSGGYEQFF	TGTGCCAGCAGCCCCACTAGCGGGGGCTATGAGCAGTTCTTC
TRBJ2-1	NA	TRBV28	NA	CASSSDRRSSYNEQFF	TGTGCCAGCAGTTCAGACAGGCGAAGCTCCTACAATGAGCAGTTCTTC
TRBJ2-5	TRBD1	TRBV19	NA	CASSTMGQHKETQYF	TGTGCCAGTAGCACCATGGGACAGCATAAAGAGACCCAGTACTTC
TRBJ2-1	NA	TRBV11-3	once	CASSLGYEQFF	TGTGCCAGCAGCTTGGGTTATGAGCAGTTCTTC
TRBJ2-7	TRBD1	TRBV29-1	NA	CSATGDEQYF	TGCAGCGCCACAGGGGACGAGCAGTACTTC
TRBJ1-4	NA	TRBV4-1	NA	CASSQDRAINEKLFF	TGCGCCAGCAGCCAAGATCGGGCGATTAATGAAAAACTGTTTTTT
TRBJ1-5	NA	TRBV20-1	NA	CSASIRALNNQPQHF	TGCAGTGCTAGTATACGGGCCCTGAACAATCAGCCCCAGCATTTT
TRBJ1-2	NA	TRBV2	NA	CASSEVGANYGYTF	TGTGCCAGCAGTGAAGTGGGGGCAAACTATGGCTACACCTTC
TRBJ2-7	TRBD2	TRBV7-2	NA	CASSSSPGLAVRSYEQYF	TGTGCCAGCAGTTCTAGTCCGGGACTAGCGGTCCGCTCCTACGAGCAGTACTTC